Each of the 21 T cell receptor beta chains below was sequenced from the same sample in a study of beta chain features in type 1 diabetes. The whole isolated RNA underwent reverse transcription, so sequencing captured expressed TCRB transcripts. Clones were sequenced by immunoSEQ multiplex PCR, and TCRdb holds only the in-frame ones, with some missing. This table has roughly 140,000 clones, about 7.3% appearing once. The specimen sequenced was central memory CD4+ T cells from blood. These receptors were obtained from a man between 18 and 35 years old in good health.

This chain connects TRBV5-1 to TRBJ2-5; TRBD1 matches 7 bases. This CDR3 spans 14 amino acids. V dropped 4 bases and J dropped 1; count of bases not matched to a gene: 4. Germline-derived CDR1 and CDR2 are SGHRS and YFSETQ. The CDR3 DNA follows: TGCGCCAGCAGCATGACAGGGTCCCAAGAGACCCAGTACTTC. Residues: CASSMTGSQETQYF.

This clone was found a few times. The V and J genes are TRBV5-5 and TRBJ2-1; 10 bases match TRBD1. The CDR3 runs to 14 residues. The V segment lost 9 bases and the J segment 6 bases; nucleotides outside the gene matches: 9. In germline, CDR1 is SGHKS, CDR2 YYEKEE (reference sequence). CDR3 coding DNA: TGTGCCACGTCCGGGACAGGGGTCGCCAATGAGCAGTTCTTC. Translating gives CATSGTGVANEQFF.

The rearrangement joins TRBV11-3 to TRBJ2-7, with 7 bases lining up with TRBD2. CDR1 SGHNT and CDR2 YENEEA come from the germline V gene. V was pared by 1 base and J by 0 bases, with 6 bases of the junction left unmatched. The CDR3 runs 16 residues. This CDR3 reads CASSLALRDYSYEQYF. The DNA for the CDR3 is TGTGCCAGCAGCTTAGCCCTCCGGGACTACTCCTACGAGCAGTACTTC.

This clone was seen at least ten times. J is TRBJ2-7 and V is TRBV7-2, with D possibly being TRBD2 (7 bases). Per the germline V gene, CDR1 is SGHTA and CDR2 is FQGNSA. The CDR3 spans 15 residues. Trimming stripped 5 bases from V and 2 bases from J, with 16 bases between. The CDR3 bases are TGTGCCAGCAGCCCCCCGGCGGGGGCCGCCTACGAGCAGTACTTC. Amino acids: CASSPPAGAAYEQYF.

Only a few counts were recorded for this clone. This chain's CDR3 is CASSPSWADTYSGNTIYF. The CDR3 coding sequence is TGTGCCAGCTCACCCTCATGGGCGGACACCTACTCTGGAAACACCATATATTTT. V usage is TRBV18 and J usage is TRBJ1-3; perhaps TRBD1 as D (5 bases). Germline CDR1 KGHSH, CDR2 LQKENI. Trimming removed 3 bases at V and 0 bases at J, with 18 bases between. The CDR3 contains 18 residues.

This clone was counted a few times. The V and J genes are TRBV9 and TRBJ2-2, with no clear D. Trimming cost V 2 bases and J 2 bases, with 7 bases left between them. Germline V lookup: CDR1 SGDLS, CDR2 YYNGEE. CDR3 length: 14 amino acids. The CDR3 nucleotides read TGTGCCAGCAGCGTCACGGTAAACACCGGGGAGCTGTTTTTT. Translating gives CASSVTVNTGELFF.

The sample holds a few counts of this clone. V gene TRBV27 combines with J gene TRBJ2-7; 8 bases line up with TRBD1. Trimming took 3 bases from V and 6 from J; bases not matched to a gene: 7. There are 14 residues in the CDR3. In germline, CDR1 is MNHEY, CDR2 SMNVEV (reference sequence). For the CDR3, the DNA is TGTGCCAGCAGTTTCGACGACAGGGGCGGCGAGCAGTACTTC. The encoded protein is CASSFDDRGGEQYF.

Only a few counts were recorded for this clone. V usage is TRBV6-5 and J usage is TRBJ2-3; tentatively, D is TRBD1 (6 bases). V was clipped by 6 bases and J by 2 bases, with 12 bases between them. The CDR3 totals 14 residues. The V gene's germline CDR1 is MNHEY and CDR2 SVGAGI. CDR3 protein: CASRSQGFTDTQYF. For the CDR3, the DNA is TGTGCCAGCAGGAGCCAGGGGTTCACAGATACGCAGTATTTT.

This clone was detected only a few times. The chain recombines TRBV7-9 with TRBJ2-1; 11 nucleotides line up with TRBD2. V dropped 3 bases and J dropped 8; count of bases not matched to a gene: 3. The germline V gene has CDR1 SEHNR and CDR2 FQNEAQ (reference sequence). The CDR3 sequence is 14 residues long. CDR3 nucleotide sequence: TGTGCCAGCAGCTTTAGCGGGAGGGCCCATGAGCAGTTCTTC. Its protein product is CASSFSGRAHEQFF. Full variable domain (remainder filled in from reference TRBV7-9 and TRBJ2-1): DTGVSQNPRHKITKRGQNVTFRCDPISEHNRLYWYRQTLGQGPEFLTYFQNEAQLEKSRLLSDRFSAERPKGSFSTLEIQRTEQGDSAMYLCASSFSGRAHEQFFGPGTRLTVL.

This clone was detected many times. V usage is TRBV30 and J usage is TRBJ2-7, with D perhaps matching TRBD2 (6 bases). The CDR3 has 13 amino acids. Per germline, CDR1 GTSNPN and CDR2 SVGIG (reference sequence). Trimming took 2 bases from V and 0 from J, leaving 8 bases between them. In nucleotides, the CDR3 is TGTGCCTGGAGTCGGGACTTCTCCTACGAGCAGTACTTC. Its translation is CAWSRDFSYEQYF.

This clone was counted between two and nine times. The same CDR3 can be traced to other DNA sequences in this sample. This chain uses TRBV18 with TRBJ2-5; 9 bases line up with TRBD2. Germline V gene lookup returns CDR1 KGHSH and CDR2 LQKENI. The V and J ends lost 3 bases and 5 bases, in that order; junction bases with no gene match: 7. The CDR3 sequence is 15 residues long. Written as DNA, the CDR3 is TGTGCCAGCTCACCCCGCGGGGGGGTGTACGAGACCCAGTACTTC. It yields the protein CASSPRGGVYETQYF. Full variable domain (remainder filled in from reference TRBV18 and TRBJ2-5): NAGVMQNPRHLVRRRGQEARLRCSPMKGHSHVYWYRQLPEEGLKFMVYLQKENIIDESGMPKERFSAEFPKEGPSILRIQQVVRGDSAAYFCASSPRGGVYETQYFGPGTRLLVL.

This clone was counted only a few times. This chain joins TRBV2 and TRBJ1-4; D gene ambiguous. The germline V gene encodes CDR1 SNHLY and CDR2 FYNNEI. V gave up 4 bases and J gave up 8 bases, with 11 bases separating them. The CDR3 runs 13 residues. The CDR3 DNA reads TGTGCCAGCAGTGTGAGGAATGGCGAAAAACTGTTTTTT. Translation gives CASSVRNGEKLFF.

The chain employs TRBV7-3 and TRBJ2-3, with 13 bases identical to TRBD2. Looked up from germline, CDR1 is SGHTA and CDR2 is FQGTGA. The CDR3 is 16 amino acids. V gave up 4 bases and J gave up 1 base; unmatched junction bases: 2. The CDR3 region has the DNA TGTGCCAGCAGCTCACTAGCGGGGGGGGGCACAGATACGCAGTATTTT. This codes for CASSSLAGGGTDTQYF.

This clone appeared a few times. The chain carries TRBV2 and TRBJ2-3; no clear D. Germline V lookup: CDR1 SNHLY, CDR2 FYNNEI. Deletions cut 6 bases from V and 6 bases from J, with 13 bases between. CDR3 length equals 13 residues. CDR3 nucleotide sequence: TGTGCCAGCAGCAGAGAAGCGATCGATACGCAGTATTTT. It yields the protein CASSREAIDTQYF. Drawing the rest from reference TRBV2 and TRBJ2-3, the complete variable domain is EPEVTQTPSHQVTQMGQEVILRCVPISNHLYFYWYRQILGQKVEFLVSFYNNEISEKSEIFDDQFSVERPDGSNFTLKIRSTKLEDSAMYFCASSREAIDTQYFGPGTRLTVL.

This clone turned up a few times. This chain joins TRBV6-5 and TRBJ1-5; a possible D gene is TRBD1 (6 bases). Germline V gene lookup returns CDR1 MNHEY and CDR2 SVGAGI. The CDR3 is 15 amino acids. V was shortened by 5 bases and J by 5 bases, with 16 bases between the two germline ends. The CDR3 coding sequence is TGTGCCAGCAGTCCAATTGGGGGGGCTTATCAGCCCCAGCATTTT. This codes for CASSPIGGAYQPQHF.

The chain has TRBV11-3 and TRBJ2-1, with TRBD1 identical over 7 bases. V shed 1 base, J shed 4 bases, and the junction held 7 bases outside the gene matches. The CDR3 is 16 residues long. Per germline, CDR1 SGHNT and CDR2 YENEEA. CDR3 DNA sequence: TGTGCCAGCAGCTTAGGGCTCGGGACAGTATACAATGAGCAGTTCTTC. It is translated as CASSLGLGTVYNEQFF.

This clone has just a few counts. V is TRBV11-2 and J is TRBJ2-1; tentatively, D is TRBD2 (6 bases). CDR3 length: 13 residues. Germline V lookup: CDR1 SGHAT, CDR2 FQNNGV. V was shortened by 5 bases and J by 9 bases, with 14 bases between the two germline ends. The CDR3 protein is CASSPLRGGEQFF. The CDR3 DNA follows: TGTGCCAGCAGCCCCCTACGGGGAGGTGAGCAGTTCTTC.

J is TRBJ2-2 and V is TRBV11-3; a weak D match, TRBD1 (5 bases). V was pared by 1 base and J by 0 bases, with 6 bases between. CDR3 length: 15 amino acids. Germline assignment: CDR1 SGHNT and CDR2 YENEEA. CDR3 sequence: CASSLGQSNTGELFF. The CDR3 DNA reads TGTGCCAGCAGCTTAGGACAGTCGAACACCGGGGAGCTGTTTTTT.

In this sample, this clone turned up a few times. The rearrangement uses TRBV13 and TRBJ1-1; TRBD1 agrees at 8 bases. Germline V gene sequence: CDR1 PRHDT, CDR2 FYEKMQ (reference sequence). J was trimmed by 0 bases and V by 0 bases; bases with no gene match: 3. CDR3 length: 16 residues. CDR3 bases: TGTGCCAGCAGCTTAGGGGACAGGGACATGAACACTGAAGCTTTCTTT. It specifies CASSLGDRDMNTEAFF. The full variable domain, in which reference TRBV13 and TRBJ1-1 provide the parts outside the CDR3, is AAGVIQSPRHLIKEKRETATLKCYPIPRHDTVYWYQQGPGQDPQFLISFYEKMQSDKGSIPDRFSAQQFSDYHSELNMSSLELGDSALYFCASSLGDRDMNTEAFFGQGTRLTVV.

This clone turned up a few times. The chain combines TRBV29-1 with TRBJ2-3; TRBD2 aligns across 10 bases. Per the germline V gene, CDR1 is SQVTM and CDR2 is ANQGSEA. CDR3 length: 16 amino acids. V gave up 6 bases and J gave up 3 bases; unmatched junction bases: 12. The CDR3 bases are TGCAGCGTGGGCCGGGGGATTAGCGGGGGGACAGATACGCAGTATTTT. It encodes CSVGRGISGGTDTQYF.

The genes are TRBV30 and TRBJ1-1; possibly TRBD1 for D (5 bases). This CDR3 is 14 amino acids long. Trimming cost V 2 bases and J 1 base, with 11 bases left between them. Germline CDR1 reads GTSNPN; CDR2 reads SVGIG (reference sequence). CDR3 residues: CAWSKRGGNTEAFF. The CDR3, as DNA: TGTGCCTGGAGTAAGCGGGGCGGGAACACTGAAGCTTTCTTT. Supplemented by reference TRBV30 and TRBJ1-1, the full variable domain reads SQTIHQWPATLVQPVGSPLSLECTVEGTSNPNLYWYRQAAGRGLQLLFYSVGIGQISSEVPQNLSASRPQDRQFILSSKKLLLSDSGFYLCAWSKRGGNTEAFFGQGTRLTVV.